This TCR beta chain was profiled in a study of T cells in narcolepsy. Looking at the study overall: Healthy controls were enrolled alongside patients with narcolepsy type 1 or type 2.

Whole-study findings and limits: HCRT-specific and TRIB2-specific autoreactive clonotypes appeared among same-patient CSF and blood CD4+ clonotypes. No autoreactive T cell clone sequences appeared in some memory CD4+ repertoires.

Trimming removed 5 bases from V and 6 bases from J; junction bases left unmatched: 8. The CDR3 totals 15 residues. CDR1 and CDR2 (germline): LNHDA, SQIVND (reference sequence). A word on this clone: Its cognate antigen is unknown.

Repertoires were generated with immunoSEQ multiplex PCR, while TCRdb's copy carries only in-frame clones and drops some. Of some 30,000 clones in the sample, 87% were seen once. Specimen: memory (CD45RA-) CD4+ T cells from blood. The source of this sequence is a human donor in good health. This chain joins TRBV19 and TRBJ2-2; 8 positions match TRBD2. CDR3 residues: CASSVERGLAGELFF. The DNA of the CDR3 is TGTGCCAGTAGTGTCGAGCGGGGGCTGGCCGGGGAGCTGTTTTTT.